The 8 T cell receptor beta chains listed next were all sequenced from one sample in a study of blood T cell repertoires in COVID-19. The data were produced by immunoSEQ multiplex PCR, yet TCRdb's version contains in-frame clones alone and is incomplete. The profile shows 150,000 to 200,000 clones, approximately 80% of them singletons. Sequencing was performed on peripheral blood. The receptors here all came from a woman older than 75 with active or convalescent COVID-19.

The rearrangement uses TRBV7-2 and TRBJ2-2; 12 bases line up with TRBD2. Germline values: CDR1 SGHTA, CDR2 FQGNSA. This CDR3 contains 19 residues. J gave up 7 bases and V 4 bases, and 16 bases lay outside the gene matches. The DNA for the CDR3 is TGTGCCAGCAGCTCTAACCCTTCCAGACTAGCGGGGGTGAGCGGGGAGCTGTTTTTT. Translated: CASSSNPSRLAGVSGELFF.

The genes are TRBV7-2 and TRBJ2-2; D unresolved. The CDR3 sequence is 12 residues long. The germline CDR1 and CDR2 sequences are SGHTA and FQGNSA. V gave up 3 bases and J gave up 6 bases, with 5 bases separating them. CDR3 DNA sequence: TGTGCCAGCAGCTTCCCCTCCGGGGAGCTGTTTTTT. Its translation is CASSFPSGELFF. The whole variable domain, remainder taken from reference TRBV7-2 and TRBJ2-2, is GAGVSQSPSNKVTEKGKDVELRCDPISGHTALYWYRQSLGQGLEFLIYFQGNSAPDKSGLPSDRFSAERTGGSVSTLTIQRTQQEDSAVYLCASSFPSGELFFGEGSRLTVL.

The chain couples TRBV19 to TRBJ1-6; 9 bases agree with TRBD1. Germline V gene data show CDR1 as LNHDA and CDR2 as SQIVND (reference sequence). The CDR3 length is 16 residues. V shed 6 bases and J 6 bases; nucleotides not matched to a gene: 9. CDR3 DNA: TGTGCCAGTAGCCCGGACAGGGGCCTCACTAATTCACCCCTCCACTTT. This sequence encodes CASSPDRGLTNSPLHF.

This rearrangement joins TRBV6-2 or TRBV6-3 to TRBJ1-2; 7 nucleotides match TRBD1. The CDR3 covers 15 residues. V lost 5 bases and J lost 4; bases outside the gene matches: 10. In germline, CDR1 is MNHEY, CDR2 SVGEGT. DNA of the CDR3: TGTGCCAGCAGTAAGCTTTGGACAGGAAGCTATGGCTACACCTTC. This gives the protein CASSKLWTGSYGYTF.

The V and J genes are TRBV10-3 and TRBJ1-2; 7 bases align to TRBD1. Unmatched junction bases numbered 3, after V lost 2 bases and J lost 3 bases. This CDR3 is 14 amino acids long. CDR1 ENHRY and CDR2 SYGVKD come from the germline V gene. The CDR3 DNA reads as TGTGCCATCAGTGAGAATACAGGGGACTATGGCTACACCTTC. Its protein product is CAISENTGDYGYTF.

The chain is built from TRBV18 and TRBJ2-5, with 10 nucleotides matching TRBD2. V lost 4 bases, J lost 2 bases, and 19 bases stayed unmatched. The germline V gene has CDR1 KGHSH and CDR2 LQKENI. This CDR3 comprises 20 residues. CDR3 sequence reads: CASSLAPGSGGATPQETQYF. The CDR3 DNA reads as TGTGCCAGCTCACTAGCTCCGGGGAGCGGGGGGGCAACCCCACAAGAGACCCAGTACTTC. The whole variable domain, remainder taken from reference TRBV18 and TRBJ2-5, is NAGVMQNPRHLVRRRGQEARLRCSPMKGHSHVYWYRQLPEEGLKFMVYLQKENIIDESGMPKERFSAEFPKEGPSILRIQQVVRGDSAAYFCASSLAPGSGGATPQETQYFGPGTRLLVL.

CDR3 bases: TGTGCCAGCAGCCCCCATATGGGCGTGACAAACTATGGCTACACCTTC. Translation gives CASSPHMGVTNYGYTF. V and J are TRBV7-2 and TRBJ1-2; D remains unclear. The germline V gene encodes CDR1 SGHTA and CDR2 FQGNSA. The CDR3 covers 16 residues. The V gene lost 5 bases and the J gene lost 2 bases, with 18 bases spanning the gap.

This clone is a singleton in its sample. V is TRBV21-1 and J is TRBJ2-3; the table's D call TRBD1 went unverified against the DNA. TRBV21-1 is flagged as a pseudogene. The CDR3 runs to 14 residues. As DNA, the CDR3 is TGTGCCAGCAGCAAAGGGTGGGGACAGGGTGGAGAGTATTTT. This sequence encodes CASSKGWGQGGEYF.